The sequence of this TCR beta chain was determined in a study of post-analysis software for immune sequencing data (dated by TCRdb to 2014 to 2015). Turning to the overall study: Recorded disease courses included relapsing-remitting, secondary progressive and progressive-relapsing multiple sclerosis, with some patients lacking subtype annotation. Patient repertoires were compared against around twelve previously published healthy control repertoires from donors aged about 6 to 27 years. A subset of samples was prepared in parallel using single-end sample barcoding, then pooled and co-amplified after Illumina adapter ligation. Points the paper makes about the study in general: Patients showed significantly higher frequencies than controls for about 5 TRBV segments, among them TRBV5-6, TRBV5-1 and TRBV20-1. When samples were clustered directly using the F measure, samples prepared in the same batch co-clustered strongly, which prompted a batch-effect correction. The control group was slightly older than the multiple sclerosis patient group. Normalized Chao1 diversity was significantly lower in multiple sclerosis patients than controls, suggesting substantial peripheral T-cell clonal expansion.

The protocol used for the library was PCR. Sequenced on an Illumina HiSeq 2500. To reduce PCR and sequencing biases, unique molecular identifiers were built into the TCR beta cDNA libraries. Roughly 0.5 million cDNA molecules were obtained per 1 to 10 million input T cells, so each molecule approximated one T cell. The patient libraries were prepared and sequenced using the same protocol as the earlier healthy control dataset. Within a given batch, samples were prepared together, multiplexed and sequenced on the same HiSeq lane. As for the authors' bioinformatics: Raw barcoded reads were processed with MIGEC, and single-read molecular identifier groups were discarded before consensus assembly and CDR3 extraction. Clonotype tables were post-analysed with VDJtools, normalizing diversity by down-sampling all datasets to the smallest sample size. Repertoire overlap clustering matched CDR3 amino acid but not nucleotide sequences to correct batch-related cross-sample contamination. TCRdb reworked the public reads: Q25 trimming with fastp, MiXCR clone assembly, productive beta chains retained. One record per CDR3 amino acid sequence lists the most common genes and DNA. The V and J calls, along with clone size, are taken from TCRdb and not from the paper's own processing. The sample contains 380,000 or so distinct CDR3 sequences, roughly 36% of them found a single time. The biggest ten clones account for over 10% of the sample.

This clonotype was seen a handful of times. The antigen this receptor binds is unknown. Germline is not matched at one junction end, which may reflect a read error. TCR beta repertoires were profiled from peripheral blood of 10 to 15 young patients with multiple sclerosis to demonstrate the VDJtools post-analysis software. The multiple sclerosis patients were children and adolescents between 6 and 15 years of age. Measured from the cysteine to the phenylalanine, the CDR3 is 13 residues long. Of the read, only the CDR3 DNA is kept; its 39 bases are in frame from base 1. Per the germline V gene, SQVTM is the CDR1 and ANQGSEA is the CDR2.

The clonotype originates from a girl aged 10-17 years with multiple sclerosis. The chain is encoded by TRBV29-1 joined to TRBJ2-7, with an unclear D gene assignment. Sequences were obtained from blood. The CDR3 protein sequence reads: CSVGAGLAYGQYF. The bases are TGCAGCGTTGGGGCAGGCCTCGCTTACGGGCAGTACTTC.